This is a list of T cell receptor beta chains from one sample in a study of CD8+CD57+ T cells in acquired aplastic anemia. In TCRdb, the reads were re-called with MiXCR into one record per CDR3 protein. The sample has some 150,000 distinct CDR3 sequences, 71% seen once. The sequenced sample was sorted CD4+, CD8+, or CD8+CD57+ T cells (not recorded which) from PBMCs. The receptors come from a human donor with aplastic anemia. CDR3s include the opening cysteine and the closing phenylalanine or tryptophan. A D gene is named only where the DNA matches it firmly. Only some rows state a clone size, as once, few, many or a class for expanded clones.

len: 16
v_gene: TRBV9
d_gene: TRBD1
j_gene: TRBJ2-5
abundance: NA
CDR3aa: CASSAGQGANQETQYF
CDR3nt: TGTGCCAGCAGCGCAGGACAGGGGGCGAACCAAGAGACCCAGTACTTC

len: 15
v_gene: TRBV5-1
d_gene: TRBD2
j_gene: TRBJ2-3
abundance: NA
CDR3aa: CASSFLAGGADTQYF
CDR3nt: TGCGCCAGCAGCTTCCTAGCGGGAGGGGCAGATACGCAGTATTTT

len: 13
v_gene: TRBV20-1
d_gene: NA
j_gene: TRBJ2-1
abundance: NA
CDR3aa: CSASVSRDNEQFF
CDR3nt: TGCAGTGCTAGTGTGTCTCGCGACAATGAGCAGTTCTTC

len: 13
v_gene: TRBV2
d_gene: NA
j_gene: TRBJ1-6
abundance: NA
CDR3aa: CASKGRVYSPLHF
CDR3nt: TGTGCCAGCAAGGGCAGGGTATATTCACCCCTCCACTTT

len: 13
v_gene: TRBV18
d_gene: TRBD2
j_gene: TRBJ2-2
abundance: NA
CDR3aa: CASSPELAGELFF
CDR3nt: TGTGCCAGCTCACCGGAACTAGCGGGGGAGCTGTTTTTT

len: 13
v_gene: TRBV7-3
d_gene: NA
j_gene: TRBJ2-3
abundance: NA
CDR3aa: CASSSQRTDTQYF
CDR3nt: TGTGCCAGCAGCTCCCAGAGAACAGATACGCAGTATTTT

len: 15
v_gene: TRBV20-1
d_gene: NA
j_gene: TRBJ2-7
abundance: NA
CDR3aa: CSASPSALSSYEQYF
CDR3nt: TGCAGTGCTAGCCCTAGCGCCCTAAGCTCCTACGAGCAGTACTTC

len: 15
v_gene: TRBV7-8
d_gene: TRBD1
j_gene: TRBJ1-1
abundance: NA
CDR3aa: CASSSHRGSNTEAFF
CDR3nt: TGTGCCAGCAGTTCGCACAGGGGATCGAACACTGAAGCTTTCTTT

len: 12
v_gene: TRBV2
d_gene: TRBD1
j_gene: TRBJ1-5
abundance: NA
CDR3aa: CASRDRGAPQHF
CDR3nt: TGTGCCAGCAGGGACAGGGGAGCGCCCCAGCATTTT

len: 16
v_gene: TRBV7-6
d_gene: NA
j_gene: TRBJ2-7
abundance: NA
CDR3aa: CASSTGERLYSYEQYF
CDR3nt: TGTGCCAGCAGCACGGGAGAGCGACTTTATTCCTACGAGCAGTACTTC

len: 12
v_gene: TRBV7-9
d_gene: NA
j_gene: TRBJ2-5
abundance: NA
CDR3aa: CASCDNQETQYF
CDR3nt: TGTGCCAGCTGTGATAACCAAGAGACCCAGTACTTC

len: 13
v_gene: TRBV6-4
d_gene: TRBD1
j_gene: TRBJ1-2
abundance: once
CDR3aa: CASSGTGGDGYTF
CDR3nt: TGTGCCAGCAGTGGGACAGGGGGCGATGGCTACACCTTC

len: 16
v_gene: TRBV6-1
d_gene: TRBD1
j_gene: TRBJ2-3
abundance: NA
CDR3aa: CASSGIHRDRGHEQYF
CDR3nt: TGTGCCAGCAGTGGGATCCACCGGGACAGGGGCCACGAGCAGTATTTT

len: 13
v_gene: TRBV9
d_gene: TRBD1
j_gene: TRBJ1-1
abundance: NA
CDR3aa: CASSANTGAEAFF
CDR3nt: TGTGCCAGCAGCGCCAACACAGGGGCTGAAGCTTTCTTT

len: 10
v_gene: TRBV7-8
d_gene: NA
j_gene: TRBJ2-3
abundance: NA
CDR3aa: CASTGDTQYF
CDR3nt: TGTGCCAGCACCGGAGATACGCAGTATTTT

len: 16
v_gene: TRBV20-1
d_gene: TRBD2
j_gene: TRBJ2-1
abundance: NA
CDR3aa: CSARKPGLAGADEQFF
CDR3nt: TGCAGTGCTAGGAAACCGGGACTAGCGGGAGCGGATGAGCAGTTCTTC

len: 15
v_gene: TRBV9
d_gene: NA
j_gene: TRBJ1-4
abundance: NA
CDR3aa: CASSEQGATNEKLFF
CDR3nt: TGTGCCAGCAGCGAACAGGGAGCAACTAATGAAAAACTGTTTTTT